This T cell receptor beta chain was recorded in a study of blood T cell repertoires in COVID-19. Study information: From the United States, Italy and Spain came samples of acute and convalescent COVID-19. Nucleic acid was either cDNA or gDNA, and it came from T cells, B-cell-depleted T cells, or PBMCs.

In the source study's methods: Researchers report that nucleated cell counts were estimated from reference gene primer amplification. The method was immunoSEQ multiplex PCR; TCRdb's version includes in-frame clones alone and lacks a portion of them. V and J calls and clone size are copied from that table; D and trimming were computed from the DNA. This table has fewer than 90,000 clones, about 80% appearing once. CDR1 is SNHLY, CDR2 FYNNEI, per germline. Trimming pared 6 bases from V and 0 bases from J, leaving 8 bases between. This CDR3 comprises 13 residues. J is TRBJ2-5 and V is TRBV2; D is undetermined. Sequenced material: peripheral blood. The clonotype originates from a woman older than 75 with acute or convalescent COVID-19. CDR3 bases: TGTGCCAGCAGCTTGGAGAACCAAGAGACCCAGTACTTC. As protein: CASSLENQETQYF.